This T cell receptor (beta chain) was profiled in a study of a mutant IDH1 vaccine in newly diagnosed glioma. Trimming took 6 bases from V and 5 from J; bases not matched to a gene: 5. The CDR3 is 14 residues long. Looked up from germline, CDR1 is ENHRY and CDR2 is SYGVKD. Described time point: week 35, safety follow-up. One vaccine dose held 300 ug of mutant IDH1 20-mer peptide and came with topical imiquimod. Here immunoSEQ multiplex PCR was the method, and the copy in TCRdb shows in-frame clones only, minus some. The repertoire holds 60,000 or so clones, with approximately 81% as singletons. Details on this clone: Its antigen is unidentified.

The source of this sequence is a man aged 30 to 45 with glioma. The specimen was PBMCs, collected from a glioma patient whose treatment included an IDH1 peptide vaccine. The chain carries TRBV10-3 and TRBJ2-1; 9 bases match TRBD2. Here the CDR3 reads CAISAGLAHNEQFF. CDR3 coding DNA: TGTGCCATCAGCGCGGGACTAGCCCACAATGAGCAGTTCTTC.